Listed below are T cell receptor beta chains from one sample, sequenced in a study of CD8+CD57+ T cells in acquired aplastic anemia. TCRdb independently ran MiXCR on the reads; one entry per CDR3 protein. The sample shows about 100,000 distinct CDR3 sequences, around 50% of them seen only once. Sequencing was done on a sample of sorted CD4+, CD8+, or CD8+CD57+ T cells (not recorded which) from PBMCs. The receptors derive from a human donor in good health, serving as a control. Both conserved end residues are trimmed from each CDR3. The D gene is left open where the match is weak.

TRBV10-3	.	TRBJ2-7	AISDGSGGFYEQY
TRBV5-1	.	TRBJ2-7	ASSLPEGYEQY
TRBV5-4	.	TRBJ2-1	ASSVHGAPLPNEQF
TRBV25-1	.	TRBJ2-7	ASSDPTDYEQY
TRBV9	.	TRBJ1-1	ASSVGGKDTEAF
TRBV19	.	TRBJ2-3	ASSTTADTQY
TRBV4-2	.	TRBJ2-1	ASSHLGNSYNEQF
TRBV24-1	.	TRBJ2-7	ATSDLGYEQY
TRBV7-9	TRBD1	TRBJ2-5	ASSTILTGGQETQY
TRBV7-8	.	TRBJ1-3	ASSLPAVASGNTIY
TRBV25-1	.	TRBJ2-1	ASSESLGGDNEQF
TRBV20-1	TRBD2	TRBJ2-1	SARDWASGGSNEQF
TRBV27	.	TRBJ1-5	ASSWGSNQPQH
TRBV20-1	TRBD2	TRBJ2-5	SATPGRGFQETQY
TRBV29-1	.	TRBJ1-2	SLGTDYGYT
TRBV27	.	TRBJ2-1	ASSLLGAQF
TRBV11-2	.	TRBJ2-3	ASSLGSGAWATDTQY
TRBV12-3/TRBV12-4	TRBD2	TRBJ2-1	ASNRGLAVNEQF
TRBV10-3	.	TRBJ2-7	AISESGTSNYEQY
TRBV15	.	TRBJ1-2	ATSITGPVYGYT
TRBV14	.	TRBJ1-6	ASSFPLVGSSYNSPLH
TRBV20-1	.	TRBJ1-2	SARVWGNDGYT
TRBV11-3	.	TRBJ2-1	ASSLEWGQSYNEQF
TRBV2	TRBD1	TRBJ1-1	ASSETGGATEAF
TRBV29-1	.	TRBJ1-1	SVDRSGQNTEAF
TRBV7-6	TRBD2	TRBJ2-1	ASSLGGLAGNEQF
TRBV29-1	TRBD2	TRBJ2-1	SVEEPSGGNNEQF
TRBV3-1	.	TRBJ1-2	ASSQDNGGGYT
TRBV11-2	.	TRBJ1-6	ASSFPLGLNNSPLH
TRBV24-1	.	TRBJ2-7	ATSRHGYEQY
TRBV7-9	.	TRBJ1-2	ASSLELPGHGYT
TRBV25-1	TRBD1	TRBJ1-4	ASSARGPTGAMWTNEKLF
TRBV24-1	.	TRBJ2-7	ATSDPDTPEQY
TRBV15	.	TRBJ2-3	ATSRDQRGEGTDAQY
TRBV14	.	TRBJ1-3	ASSPRLGGNTIY